The 24 T cell receptor beta chains below come from one sample, sequenced in a study of T cell responses to AZD1222 COVID-19 vaccine. TCRdb's copy holds only in-frame clones and misses some; the assay was immunoSEQ multiplex PCR. Seen here are 90,000 to 120,000 clones, under 95% observed once, and the top ten hold roughly 1.1%. This specimen consisted of peripheral blood, obtained on day 0 of AZD1222 vaccination. The receptors come from an adult in good health.

The J gene is TRBJ1-4, the V gene TRBV4-3; TRBD1 is a possible D gene (5 bases). Between the trimmed V and J ends, which lost 4 bases and 7 bases, there was a span of 10 bases. The germline V gene encodes CDR1 LGHNA and CDR2 YSLEER. The CDR3 contains 13 residues. The CDR3: CASSPGGVEKLFF. CDR3 nucleotides: TGCGCCAGCAGCCCGGGAGGGGTTGAAAAACTGTTTTTT.

In nucleotides, the CDR3 is TGTGCCACCAGCAGGGCCCAGCGGGAGACCCAGTACTTC. Amino acid sequence: CATSRAQRETQYF. The chain uses TRBV15 and TRBJ2-5; D is perhaps TRBD2 (5 bases). Germline CDR1 and CDR2: LNHNV and YYDKDF (reference sequence). Trimming removed 3 bases from V and 5 bases from J, with 10 bases in between. This CDR3 is 13 amino acids long. Together with reference TRBV15 and TRBJ2-5, the CDR3 gives the full variable domain: DAMVIQNPRYQVTQFGKPVTLSCSQTLNHNVMYWYQQKSSQAPKLLFHYYDKDFNNEADTPDNFQSRRPNTSFCFLDIRSPGLGDTAMYLCATSRAQRETQYFGPGTRLLVL.

The chain employs TRBV11-3 and TRBJ2-3, with D tentatively TRBD2 (5 bases). Between the trimmed V and J ends, which lost 5 bases and 5 bases, there was a span of 11 bases. The CDR3 runs 13 residues. The germline V gene has CDR1 SGHNT and CDR2 YENEEA. Here the CDR3 reads CASSPTRIDTQYF. For the CDR3, the DNA is TGTGCCAGCAGCCCAACTAGGATAGATACGCAGTATTTT.

V is TRBV7-3 and J is TRBJ2-1, with a tentative D call TRBD2 (6 bases). Germline CDR1 is SGHTA and CDR2 is FQGTGA. CDR3 length equals 12 residues. The V gene lost 6 bases and the J gene lost 9 bases, with 12 bases spanning the gap. In nucleotides, the CDR3 is TGTGCCAGCAGTACCGGGACTCGTGAGCAGTTCTTC. Translation: CASSTGTREQFF.

The chain uses TRBV7-9 and TRBJ1-1; D may be TRBD1 (6 bases). From germline, CDR1 is SEHNR and CDR2 FQNEAQ (reference sequence). V was pared by 4 bases and J by 0 bases, with 9 bases between. The CDR3 is 14 residues long. The CDR3 DNA sequence: TGTGCCAGCAGCTCGGACAGCATGAACACTGAAGCTTTCTTT. Protein product: CASSSDSMNTEAFF.

This clone showed up just once. The rearrangement joins TRBV15 to TRBJ1-1; the D gene is possibly TRBD1 (5 bases). Germline loops: CDR1 LNHNV, CDR2 YYDKDF (reference sequence). The CDR3 is made up of 13 amino acids. With 7 bases removed from V and 0 bases from J, the gap between germline ends came to 9 bases. As DNA, the CDR3 is TGTGCCACCAATCGGGGCCTGAACACTGAAGCTTTCTTT. Its translation: CATNRGLNTEAFF.

J is TRBJ2-5 and V is TRBV25-1, with TRBD1 matching 10 bases. Germline V gene lookup returns CDR1 MGHDK and CDR2 SYGVNS. The CDR3 loop spans 17 amino acids. Trimming at V came to 3 bases and at J to 1 base, leaving 8 bases not matched to a gene. Here the CDR3 DNA reads TGTGCCAGCAGTGATGCGAGGACAGGGGGAGTCCAAGAGACCCAGTACTTC. The encoded protein is CASSDARTGGVQETQYF.

This clone was observed a single time. V gene TRBV19 combines with J gene TRBJ2-7; tentatively, D is TRBD1 (6 bases). Trimming left V 0 bases short and J 3 bases short, with 12 bases between. The CDR3 sequence is 15 residues long. Germline CDR1 is LNHDA and CDR2 is SQIVND (reference sequence). This CDR3 is CASSIELGRGYEQYF. The CDR3 nucleotides read TGTGCCAGTAGTATAGAGTTGGGCAGGGGCTACGAGCAGTACTTC.

The genes are TRBV15 and TRBJ1-4, with D unclear. The V gene's germline CDR1 is LNHNV and CDR2 YYDKDF (reference sequence). V lost 3 bases to trimming and J lost 7 bases, with 9 bases between them. This CDR3 comprises 13 residues. The CDR3 region is CATSSTQTEKLFF. DNA for the CDR3: TGTGCCACCAGCAGTACCCAGACTGAAAAACTGTTTTTT.

Remarks on this clone: The limits of the CDR3 on the DNA are not certain, so only TCRdb's listed CDR3 is given. V gene TRBV21-1 combines with J gene TRBJ1-1. TRBV21-1 is shown as a pseudogene. The CDR3 is 16 residues long, counting both termini. CDR3 sequence reads: CASSKVGPGAGTEAFF.

The chain joins TRBV7-2 to TRBJ2-3, with D perhaps being TRBD1 or TRBD2 (6 bases each). The CDR3 contains 15 residues. V was trimmed by 2 bases and J by 2 bases, leaving 11 bases between them. The V gene's germline CDR1 is SGHTA and CDR2 FQGNSA. For the CDR3, the DNA is TGTGCCAGCAGCTTAATAGGGGGGTTCACAGATACGCAGTATTTT. It codes for CASSLIGGFTDTQYF.

The chain's CDR3 is CATSPGGAGIGQPQHF. CDR3 DNA sequence: TGTGCCACCAGCCCCGGTGGTGCAGGGATAGGGCAGCCCCAGCATTTT. The V and J genes are TRBV24-1 and TRBJ1-5; weak D call: TRBD1 (5 bases). The CDR3 runs 16 residues. Germline V lookup: CDR1 KGHDR, CDR2 SFDVKD. V was cut by 7 bases and J by 7 bases, with 22 bases left in between.

This chain joins TRBV24-1 and TRBJ1-5, with a weak D call TRBD1 (6 bases). The germline CDR1 and CDR2 sequences are KGHDR and SFDVKD. Trimming left V 7 bases short and J 3 bases short, with 12 bases between. This CDR3 is 14 amino acids long. The CDR3 is CATSRGSINQPQHF. Written as DNA, the CDR3 is TGTGCCACCAGCAGGGGTAGTATCAATCAGCCCCAGCATTTT.

The chain is built from TRBV3-1 (or the pseudogene TRBV3-2) and TRBJ2-7; 7 bases fit TRBD2. Per the germline V gene, CDR1 is LGHDT and CDR2 is YNNKEL (reference sequence). The CDR3 length is 15 residues. J gave up 7 bases and V 0 bases, and 9 bases lay outside the gene matches. DNA for the CDR3: TGTGCCAGCAGCCAAGATATCGCCAGGGAGGGAGAGCAGTACTTC. This encodes CASSQDIAREGEQYF.

The chain combines TRBV4-3 with TRBJ2-2; D call uncertain. The V gene lost 0 bases and the J gene lost 5 bases, with 10 bases spanning the gap. This CDR3 comprises 15 residues. CDR1 is LGHNA, CDR2 YSLEER, per germline. CDR3 coding DNA: TGCGCCAGCAGCCAAGAAGTTGTTGTTACCGGGGAGCTGTTTTTT. It specifies CASSQEVVVTGELFF.

This chain uses TRBV7-9 with TRBJ2-7; 13 bases are shared with TRBD2. Trimming cost V 4 bases and J 4 bases; bases outside gene matches: 4. Germline V gives CDR1 SEHNR, CDR2 FQNEAQ (reference sequence). The CDR3 is 15 residues long. This chain's CDR3 is CASSSGTSGIYEQYF. CDR3 nucleotides: TGTGCCAGCAGCTCCGGGACTAGCGGGATATACGAGCAGTACTTC. Full variable domain (missing parts from reference TRBV7-9 and TRBJ2-7): DTGVSQNPRHKITKRGQNVTFRCDPISEHNRLYWYRQTLGQGPEFLTYFQNEAQLEKSRLLSDRFSAERPKGSFSTLEIQRTEQGDSAMYLCASSSGTSGIYEQYFGPGTRLTVT.

V and J are TRBV27 and TRBJ2-7; the match to TRBD1 covers 8 bases. Trimming cost V 0 bases and J 2 bases; bases outside gene matches: 6. The CDR3 extends over 16 amino acids. The germline CDR1 and CDR2 sequences are MNHEY and SMNVEV (reference sequence). The CDR3 loop reads CASSLSDRDPPYEQYF. The CDR3 nucleotides are TGTGCCAGCAGTTTATCGGACAGGGATCCCCCCTACGAGCAGTACTTC.

The V call is TRBV19, the J call TRBJ1-1; TRBD1 agrees at 9 bases. V shed 8 bases, J shed 5 bases, and the junction held 6 bases outside the gene matches. The germline V gene has CDR1 LNHDA and CDR2 SQIVND (reference sequence). The CDR3 is made up of 13 amino acids. CDR3 region: CASSRDRETEAFF. DNA of the CDR3: TGTGCCAGTTCCCGGGACAGGGAAACTGAAGCTTTCTTT.

The rearrangement uses TRBV5-1 and TRBJ1-1; 7 nucleotides align to TRBD1. Germline values: CDR1 SGHRS, CDR2 YFSETQ. The CDR3 has 12 residues. The junction had 5 bases not matched to a gene; V was cut back by 2 bases and J by 10 bases. The chain's CDR3 is CASSLDRDSAFF. The CDR3 bases are TGCGCCAGCAGCTTAGACAGGGACTCAGCTTTCTTT.

This chain connects TRBV10-3 to TRBJ2-1, with a tentative D call TRBD2 (5 bases). Deletions cut 10 bases from V and 0 bases from J, with 16 bases between. This CDR3 has 15 amino acids. The germline CDR1 and CDR2 sequences are ENHRY and SYGVKD. This chain's CDR3 is CATKPGVSSYNEQFF. The CDR3, as DNA: TGTGCCACCAAACCCGGGGTTAGCTCCTACAATGAGCAGTTCTTC.

The chain uses TRBV2 and TRBJ1-6; the match to TRBD1 covers 7 bases. With V trimmed by 2 bases and J by 7 bases, 2 bases remained unmatched. CDR1 is SNHLY and CDR2 is FYNNEI in the germline V gene. This CDR3 has 14 amino acids. The CDR3 here is CASSEPGQNSPLHF. The CDR3, as DNA: TGTGCCAGCAGTGAACCGGGACAGAATTCACCCCTCCACTTT.

The CDR3 sequence: CASRVEYSNQPQHF. CDR3 nucleotides: TGTGCCAGCAGGGTTGAGTATAGCAATCAGCCCCAGCATTTT. This sequence joins TRBV6-6 and TRBJ1-5; D gene uncertain. Germline CDR1 reads MNHNY; CDR2 reads SVGAGI (reference sequence). Trimming stripped 6 bases from V and 0 bases from J, with 9 bases between. The CDR3 extends over 14 amino acids.

The J gene is TRBJ1-3, the V gene TRBV4-3, with 10 bases identical to TRBD1. The CDR3 has 16 amino acids. V gave up 2 bases and J gave up 5 bases; unmatched junction bases: 6. Germline V lookup: CDR1 LGHNA, CDR2 YSLEER. For the CDR3, the DNA is TGCGCCAGCAGCCAATTAGGGGACAGGGGAAGAAACACCATATATTTT. Residues: CASSQLGDRGRNTIYF.

The chain carries TRBV10-1 and TRBJ2-3; the D gene is possibly TRBD2 (5 bases). Between the trimmed V and J ends, which lost 10 bases and 2 bases, there was a span of 10 bases. CDR1 and CDR2 from the germline V gene are WNHNN and SYGVQD (reference sequence). The length of the CDR3 is 12 residues. In nucleotides, the CDR3 is TGCGCCACCTCGGGGAACACAGATACGCAGTATTTT. Its translation is CATSGNTDTQYF.